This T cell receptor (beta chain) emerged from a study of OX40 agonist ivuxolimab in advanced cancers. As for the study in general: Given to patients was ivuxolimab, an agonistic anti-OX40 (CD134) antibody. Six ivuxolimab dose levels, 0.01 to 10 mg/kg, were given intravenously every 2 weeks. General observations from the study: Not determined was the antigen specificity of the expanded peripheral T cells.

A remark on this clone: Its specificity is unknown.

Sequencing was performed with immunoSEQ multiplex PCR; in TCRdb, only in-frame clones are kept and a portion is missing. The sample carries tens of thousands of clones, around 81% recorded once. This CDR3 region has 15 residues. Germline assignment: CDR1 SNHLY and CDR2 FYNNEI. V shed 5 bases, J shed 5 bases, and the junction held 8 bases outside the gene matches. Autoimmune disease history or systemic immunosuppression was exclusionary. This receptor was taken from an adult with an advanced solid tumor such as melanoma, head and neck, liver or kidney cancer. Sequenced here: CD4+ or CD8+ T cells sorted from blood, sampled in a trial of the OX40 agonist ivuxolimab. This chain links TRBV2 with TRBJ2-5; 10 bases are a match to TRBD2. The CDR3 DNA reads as TGTGCCAGCAGTCCGGAGCGGGGGGGCGGGGAGACCCAGTACTTC. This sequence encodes CASSPERGGGETQYF.